This TCR beta chain was recorded in a study of blood T cell repertoires in COVID-19. Study-level background: There were acute and convalescent COVID-19 samples, and they came from the United States, Italy and Spain. T cells, B-cell-depleted T cells, or PBMCs provided the cDNA or gDNA that served as material.

In the study's own analysis: From reference gene primer amplification, estimates of nucleated cell counts were derived. TCRdb keeps only in-frame clones here, not all; method: immunoSEQ multiplex PCR. V, J and clone size derive from that table, while D and trimming were established from the DNA sequence. The data hold approximately 88,000 clones, with about 85% observed a single time. CDR3 size: 13 residues. Trimming removed 7 bases at V and 0 bases at J, with 12 bases between. The germline CDR1 and CDR2 sequences are GTSNPN and SVGIG (reference sequence). The chain has TRBV30 and TRBJ1-2; a weak D match, TRBD1 (6 bases). The clonotype originates from a woman aged 70-85 years with acute or convalescent COVID-19. Sequencing was done on a sample of peripheral blood. The CDR3 here is CASHRASNYGYTF. As DNA, the CDR3 is TGTGCCTCCCACAGGGCTTCTAACTATGGCTACACCTTC. The whole variable domain, remainder taken from reference TRBV30 and TRBJ1-2, is SQTIHQWPATLVQPVGSPLSLECTVEGTSNPNLYWYRQAAGRGLQLLFYSVGIGQISSEVPQNLSASRPQDRQFILSSKKLLLSDSGFYLCASHRASNYGYTFGSGTRLTVV.